The 22 T cell receptor beta chains in this list originate from one sample, sequenced in a study of T cell repertoires in cytomegalovirus infection. TCRdb processed the reads anew with MiXCR; each CDR3 protein has one entry. The table records about 900,000 distinct CDR3 sequences, 31% of them present only once. Antigens of these TCRs are unknown. This specimen consisted of cultured CD8+ T cells from PBMCs, obtained from culture after CMV antigen stimulation. The receptor set was obtained from a human donor in good health (CMV status not recorded). Some clones in this sample may be carry-over from other donors' samples.

This clonotype has at least ten counts. The V call is TRBV7-2, the J call TRBJ1-1; 8 nucleotides match TRBD1. J lost 4 bases, V lost 4 bases, and 11 bases had no gene match. This CDR3 is 16 amino acids long. In germline, CDR1 is SGHTA, CDR2 FQGNSA. DNA of the CDR3: TGTGCCAGCAGCTCGTGGACAGGGTCCTCGGGCACTGAAGCTTTCTTT. Amino acids: CASSSWTGSSGTEAFF.

The gene calls are TRBV27 and TRBJ2-3; 8 bases match TRBD1. The germline gives CDR1 MNHEY, CDR2 SMNVEV (reference sequence). This CDR3 spans 16 amino acids. The J segment lost 0 bases and the V segment lost 6 bases, leaving 8 bases of the junction unmatched. This CDR3 is CASRPGTGASTDTQYF. The CDR3 DNA follows: TGTGCCAGCAGGCCCGGGACAGGAGCTAGCACAGATACGCAGTATTTT.

This clonotype came up a few times. V is TRBV12-3 or TRBV12-4 and J is TRBJ1-3; 8 bases map to TRBD1. After removal of 4 bases from V and 2 bases from J, the junction contained 10 bases not matched to a gene. The CDR3 runs 17 residues. The CDR3, as DNA: TGTGCCAGCAGTTCTCCGACACAGGGGGATGCTGGAAACACCATATATTTT. This codes for CASSSPTQGDAGNTIYF.

The genes are TRBV7-9 and TRBJ2-3; 7 bases fit TRBD2. Germline CDR1 is SEHNR and CDR2 is FQNEAQ (reference sequence). The CDR3 covers 19 residues. The J segment lost 2 bases and the V segment lost 5 bases, leaving 19 bases of the junction unmatched. CDR3: CASSPPHGGGPPSTDTQYF. The CDR3 DNA sequence: TGTGCCAGCAGCCCCCCCCACGGCGGGGGACCCCCATCCACAGATACGCAGTATTTT.

The rearrangement joins TRBV10-3 to TRBJ2-3; D is tentatively TRBD1 or TRBD2 (5 bases each). The CDR3 runs 15 residues. Germline V CDR1 and CDR2: ENHRY, SYGVKD. The V end lost 8 bases, the J end lost 0 bases, and 15 bases lay between the germline ends. CDR3 coding DNA: TGTGCCATCTTGGGACGGAACGGCAGCACAGATACGCAGTATTTT. It translates to CAILGRNGSTDTQYF.

Concerning this clonotype itself: This is likely a read error, given that the CDR3 carries no conserved phenylalanine or tryptophan at its end. The gene calls are TRBV13 and TRBJ2-5; D gene unclear. Between the trimmed V and J ends, which lost 3 bases and 2 bases, there was a span of 10 bases. CDR1 is PRHDT and CDR2 is FYEKMQ in the germline V gene (reference sequence). This CDR3 has 14 residues. The CDR3 spells CASSFSPRQETQYY. The CDR3 coding sequence is TGTGCCAGCAGCTTCTCGCCGCGGCAAGAGACCCAGTACTAC.

V and J are TRBV27 and TRBJ1-6; a possible D gene is TRBD1 (6 bases). V was pared by 4 bases and J by 0 bases, with 10 bases between. The CDR3 has 16 residues. Germline V gene sequence: CDR1 MNHEY, CDR2 SMNVEV (reference sequence). In DNA form, the CDR3 reads TGTGCCAGCAGTTGGACAGTTAGCTCCTATAATTCACCCCTCCACTTT. Protein: CASSWTVSSYNSPLHF.

In this sample, this clonotype turned up a few times. This chain connects TRBV4-1 to TRBJ2-3, with 9 positions matching TRBD1. Germline-derived CDR1 and CDR2 are MGHRA and YSYEKL. J was trimmed by 5 bases and V by 4 bases; bases with no gene match: 7. The CDR3 totals 15 residues. The CDR3: CASSPRDRALDTQYF. The CDR3 DNA follows: TGCGCCAGCAGCCCCCGGGACAGGGCCCTAGATACGCAGTATTTT.

A few counts support this clonotype. J is TRBJ1-5 and V is TRBV5-4, with unresolved D. From germline, CDR1 is SGHNT and CDR2 YYREEE (reference sequence). V was shortened by 2 bases and J by 10 bases, with 16 bases between the two germline ends. The length of the CDR3 is 14 residues. The CDR3 nucleotides are TGTGCCAGCAGCTTCGGACCCCCGGCGGAACCCCAGCATTTT. As protein: CASSFGPPAEPQHF.

The chain combines TRBV27 with TRBJ2-3; 13 positions agree with TRBD2. The CDR3 loop spans 17 amino acids. V lost 5 bases, J lost 2 bases, and 7 bases stayed unmatched. Germline V gene sequence: CDR1 MNHEY, CDR2 SMNVEV (reference sequence). The CDR3 coding sequence is TGTGCCAGCAGTCTCACGGGACTAGCGGGGCCCACAGATACGCAGTATTTT. It codes for CASSLTGLAGPTDTQYF.

This chain uses TRBV4-1 with TRBJ1-4; D unclear. V lost 8 bases, J lost 7 bases, and 11 bases lay in between. The length of the CDR3 is 12 residues. The germline CDR1 and CDR2 sequences are MGHRA and YSYEKL. The CDR3 loop is CASAGVGEKLFF. CDR3 nucleotides: TGCGCCAGCGCCGGGGTGGGTGAAAAACTGTTTTTT.

This clonotype was observed a handful of times. V is TRBV12-3 or TRBV12-4 and J is TRBJ2-3, with D perhaps TRBD1 (5 bases). Trimming removed 2 bases at V and 2 bases at J, with 8 bases between. The CDR3 totals 14 residues. The DNA for the CDR3 is TGTGCCAGCAGTTTATTTGGGGCCACAGATACGCAGTATTTT. This translates into CASSLFGATDTQYF.

Remarks on this clonotype: At one of its ends the junction is not consistent with the germline gene, which may arise from a read error. The chain combines TRBV20-1 with TRBJ1-2; weak D call: TRBD1 (5 bases). Germline CDR1 is DFQATT and CDR2 is SNEGSKA (reference sequence). The CDR3 runs to 15 residues. The CDR3 sequence: CGAASPGLPLGGYTF. The CDR3 DNA follows: TGCGGTGCTGCTTCACCGGGACTCCCTTTGGGGGGCTACACCTTC.

This chain joins TRBV4-1 and TRBJ2-2; tentative D call: TRBD2 (6 bases). This CDR3 contains 16 residues. Germline CDR1 is MGHRA and CDR2 is YSYEKL. Trimming shortened V by 0 bases and J by 1 base, and 9 bases separated the two germline ends. CDR3 loop: CASSQEREWNTGELFF. CDR3 DNA sequence: TGCGCCAGCAGCCAAGAACGGGAGTGGAACACCGGGGAGCTGTTTTTT.

This clonotype was picked up a small number of times. The chain's CDR3 is CASSRGQGTNYGYTF. DNA for the CDR3: TGTGCCAGCAGCCGTGGACAGGGAACTAACTATGGCTACACCTTC. V gene TRBV11-2 combines with J gene TRBJ1-2, with TRBD1 matching over 8 bases. Per the germline V gene, CDR1 is SGHAT and CDR2 is FQNNGV. There are 15 residues in the CDR3. V dropped 5 bases and J dropped 0; count of bases not matched to a gene: 5.

The chain employs TRBV6-1 and TRBJ1-2; 7 bases match TRBD1. This CDR3 has 13 residues. CDR1 MNHNS and CDR2 SASEGT come from the germline V gene. The CDR3 sequence: CVIYRGANYGYTF. CDR3 DNA sequence: TGTGTAATTTACAGGGGAGCTAACTATGGCTACACCTTC.

The chain is built from TRBV27 and TRBJ2-5, with D unresolved. The CDR3 consists of 13 residues. Germline V gene lookup returns CDR1 MNHEY and CDR2 SMNVEV (reference sequence). Trimming cost V 2 bases and J 3 bases, with 7 bases left between them. The CDR3 protein is CASSLTPKETQYF. The CDR3 DNA reads TGTGCCAGCAGTTTAACCCCCAAAGAGACCCAGTACTTC.

The table lists this clonotype with a count of one. The chain couples TRBV7-2 to TRBJ1-1, with D perhaps TRBD1 (5 bases). This CDR3 comprises 14 residues. Trimming cost V 1 base and J 7 bases, with 13 bases left between them. Per the germline V gene, CDR1 is SGHTA and CDR2 is FQGNSA. CDR3 amino acids: CASSLVGVYYEAFF. In DNA, the CDR3 is TGTGCCAGCAGCTTAGTAGGGGTCTATTATGAAGCTTTCTTT.

The chain couples TRBV7-9 to TRBJ2-7; D is perhaps TRBD1 or TRBD2 (5 bases each). Germline CDR1 and CDR2: SEHNR and FQNEAQ (reference sequence). V lost 5 bases and J 1 base, leaving 18 bases between the germline ends. This CDR3 spans 16 amino acids. Here the CDR3 DNA reads TGTGCCAGCAGCGGCAAGGACGGGACGGATTCCTACGAGCAGTACTTC. This encodes CASSGKDGTDSYEQYF.

This clonotype showed up many times. J is TRBJ1-1 and V is TRBV19; D unresolved. Germline CDR1 reads LNHDA; CDR2 reads SQIVND (reference sequence). This CDR3 spans 13 amino acids. The germline V and J ends were trimmed by 3 bases and 1 base, with 6 bases remaining between them. CDR3 protein: CASSMGGNTEAFF. Written as DNA, the CDR3 is TGTGCCAGTAGTATGGGTGGGAACACTGAAGCTTTCTTT. Complete variable domain (other parts from reference TRBV19 and TRBJ1-1): DGGITQSPKYLFRKEGQNVTLSCEQNLNHDAMYWYRQDPGQGLRLIYYSQIVNDFQKGDIAEGYSVSREKKESFPLTVTSAQKNPTAFYLCASSMGGNTEAFFGQGTRLTVV.

The genes are TRBV4-1 and TRBJ1-4, with D unresolved. The CDR3 has 15 amino acids. Germline values: CDR1 MGHRA, CDR2 YSYEKL. V was pared by 1 base and J by 3 bases, with 9 bases between. The CDR3, as DNA: TGCGCCAGCAGCCAAGCCAGGTCAGCTAATGAAAAACTGTTTTTT. Protein sequence: CASSQARSANEKLFF.

The chain is built from TRBV4-1 and TRBJ2-3, with D perhaps TRBD1 (6 bases). V shed 2 bases and J shed 0 bases, with 24 bases lying between them. This CDR3 is built from 20 residues. Germline-derived CDR1 and CDR2 are MGHRA and YSYEKL. Written as DNA, the CDR3 is TGCGCCAGCAGCCAATACCGCGGAGGTGGGACACCCAAGAGCACAGATACGCAGTATTTT. This translates into CASSQYRGGGTPKSTDTQYF.